The T cell receptor beta chain described here comes from a study of T cell responses to AZD1222 COVID-19 vaccine. CDR1 SGHRS and CDR2 YFSETQ come from the germline V gene. This CDR3 has 14 residues. The V end lost 4 bases, the J end lost 0 bases, and 10 bases lay between the germline ends. The method was immunoSEQ multiplex PCR; TCRdb's version includes in-frame clones alone and lacks a portion of them. The table lists approximately 150,000 clones, about 93% of them singletons. This receptor was taken from an adult who received the AZD1222 COVID-19 vaccine. The sample in question was peripheral blood, obtained 28 days after the second AZD1222 dose. The rearrangement links TRBV5-1 to TRBJ1-1; no reliable D call. The CDR3 spells CASSGSSLNTEAFF. The CDR3, as DNA: TGCGCCAGCAGCGGGTCCTCCCTGAACACTGAAGCTTTCTTT.